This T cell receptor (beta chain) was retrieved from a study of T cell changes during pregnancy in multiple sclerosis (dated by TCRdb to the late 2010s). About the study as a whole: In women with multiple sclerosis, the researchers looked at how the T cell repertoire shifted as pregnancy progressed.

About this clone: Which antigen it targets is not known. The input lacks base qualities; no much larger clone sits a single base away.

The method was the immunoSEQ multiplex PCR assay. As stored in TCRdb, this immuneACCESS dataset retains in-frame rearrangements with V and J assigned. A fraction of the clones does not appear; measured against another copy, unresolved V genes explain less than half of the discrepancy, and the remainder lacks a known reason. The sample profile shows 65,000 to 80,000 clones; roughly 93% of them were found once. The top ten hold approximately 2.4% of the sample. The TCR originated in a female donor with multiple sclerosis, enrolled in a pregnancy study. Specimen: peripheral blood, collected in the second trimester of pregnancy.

The encoded CDR3 is CASSPRDKRSSGANVLTF. The DNA sequence is TGTGCCAGCAGCCCACGGGACAAGCGGAGCTCTGGGGCCAACGTCCTGACTTTC. The V and J genes are TRBV7-3 and TRBJ2-6, and TRBD1 may be the D gene, going by 6 matching bases. The germline V gene specifies SGHTA as CDR1 and FQGTGA as CDR2. The CDR3 holds 18 amino acids from the cysteine to the phenylalanine. Only the CDR3 DNA is retained, 54 bases long and in frame from the first base. V loses 5 bases, J loses 0 bases, and the germline ends lie 17 bases apart.